The 14 T cell receptor beta chains below all came from one sample that was sequenced in a study of cytomegalovirus exposure and HLA in healthy donors. 60 Vbeta and 13 Jbeta primers were used in PCR. Sequenced by immunoSEQ multiplex PCR; TCRdb stores in-frame clones only, minus some. Among over 95,000 clones, under 70% were seen once, and the ten largest hold about 7.7%. The material sequenced was PBMCs. The origin of the receptors is a man between 18 and 35 years old in good health and CMV-seropositive.

This chain uses TRBV5-1 with TRBJ1-2; TRBD1 aligns across 9 bases. The V gene end was trimmed by 1 base and the J gene end by 8 bases; junction bases not matched to a gene: 9. Germline CDR1 SGHRS, CDR2 YFSETQ. The CDR3 covers 15 residues. The CDR3 loop reads CASSLNRGRSSGYTF. Written as DNA, the CDR3 is TGCGCCAGCAGCTTGAACAGGGGGCGTTCATCGGGCTACACCTTC.

The gene calls are TRBV6-1 and TRBJ1-3, with unresolved D. The V gene lost 3 bases and the J gene lost 0 bases, with 12 bases spanning the gap. CDR1 MNHNS and CDR2 SASEGT come from the germline V gene. The CDR3 has 16 amino acids. This chain's CDR3 is CASSDVGGFSGNTIYF. The CDR3 DNA reads as TGTGCCAGCAGTGACGTTGGAGGTTTCTCTGGAAACACCATATATTTT.

The chain uses TRBV7-9 and TRBJ2-3; 14 bases map to TRBD2. V lost 3 bases to trimming and J lost 6 bases; unmatched junction nucleotides: 2. The CDR3 is 15 amino acids. Germline CDR1 and CDR2: SEHNR and FQNEAQ (reference sequence). The CDR3 region is CASSLTSGGADTQYF. The CDR3 DNA sequence: TGTGCCAGCAGCTTGACTAGCGGGGGGGCGGATACGCAGTATTTT.

This clone was detected once. The chain has TRBV5-8 and TRBJ2-7; TRBD1 agrees at 9 bases. This CDR3 contains 16 residues. Germline CDR1 is SGHTS and CDR2 is YDEGEE. Trimming at V came to 4 bases and at J to 2 bases, leaving 10 bases not matched to a gene. The CDR3, as DNA: TGTGCCAGCAGCCGTGGACAGGGGAAGGGGACCTACGAGCAGTACGTC. Translation: CASSRGQGKGTYEQYV.

The chain links TRBV6-6 to TRBJ1-4; D perhaps matches TRBD1 (6 bases). Germline CDR1 and CDR2: MNHNY and SVGAGI (reference sequence). V was pared by 5 bases and J by 8 bases, with 12 bases between. The CDR3 consists of 13 residues. CDR3 residues: CASSDIQGEKLFF. The CDR3 bases are TGTGCCAGCAGTGACATTCAGGGGGAAAAACTGTTTTTT.

This sequence joins TRBV29-1 and TRBJ2-2; the D gene is possibly TRBD1 (5 bases). Trimming pared 7 bases from V and 2 bases from J, leaving 14 bases between. Germline lookup yields CDR1 SQVTM and CDR2 ANQGSEA. This CDR3 contains 14 residues. CDR3 in DNA: TGCAGCGCAATAAAGACAGCCAACACCGGGGAGCTGTTTTTT. It encodes CSAIKTANTGELFF.

The V call is TRBV28, the J call TRBJ2-1; 8 bases fit TRBD2. This CDR3 contains 15 residues. The germline gives CDR1 MDHEN, CDR2 SYDVKM. J gave up 3 bases and V 5 bases, and 6 bases lay outside the gene matches. CDR3 sequence reads: CASSGAGANYNEQFF. In nucleotides, the CDR3 is TGTGCCAGCAGTGGAGCGGGGGCGAACTACAATGAGCAGTTCTTC.

The J gene is TRBJ2-1, the V gene TRBV7-3; no reliable D call. Per the germline V gene, CDR1 is SGHTA and CDR2 is FQGTGA. Trimming stripped 5 bases from V and 0 bases from J, with 17 bases between. The CDR3 is 17 residues long. The CDR3 protein is CASSHVASASSYNEQFF. The CDR3 nucleotides read TGTGCCAGCAGCCACGTAGCCAGCGCTAGCTCCTACAATGAGCAGTTCTTC. Full variable domain (remainder filled in from reference TRBV7-3 and TRBJ2-1): GAGVSQTPSNKVTEKGKYVELRCDPISGHTALYWYRQSLGQGPEFLIYFQGTGAADDSGLPNDRFFAVRPEGSVSTLKIQRTERGDSAVYLCASSHVASASSYNEQFFGPGTRLTVL.

This chain connects TRBV11-3 to TRBJ2-5; possibly TRBD1 for D (6 bases). Trimming stripped 5 bases from V and 1 base from J, with 11 bases between. Germline-derived CDR1 and CDR2 are SGHNT and YENEEA. This CDR3 is 14 amino acids long. CDR3 protein: CASSLQGSQETQYF. Here the CDR3 DNA reads TGTGCCAGCAGCCTACAGGGTTCCCAAGAGACCCAGTACTTC.

The chain employs TRBV28 and TRBJ2-7; perhaps TRBD2 as D (6 bases). V lost 5 bases, J lost 3 bases, and 14 bases lay in between. The germline V gene encodes CDR1 MDHEN and CDR2 SYDVKM. This CDR3 is built from 14 residues. CDR3 in amino acids: CASSPGGAYYEQYV. DNA of the CDR3: TGTGCCAGCAGTCCCGGAGGGGCTTACTACGAGCAGTACGTC.

V gene TRBV5-1 combines with J gene TRBJ1-2, with 7 bases identical to TRBD1. In germline, CDR1 is SGHRS, CDR2 YFSETQ. The CDR3 consists of 15 residues. J lost 4 bases, V lost 3 bases, and 9 bases had no gene match. CDR3 loop: CASSSLTGTGYGYTF. The CDR3 DNA follows: TGCGCCAGCAGCTCTCTGACAGGGACCGGCTATGGCTACACCTTC.

The CDR3 sequence: CASSTGYLMNTEAFF. CDR3 sequence (DNA): TGTGCCAGCTCGACGGGGTACCTAATGAACACTGAAGCTTTCTTT. V is TRBV6-5 and J is TRBJ1-1; D unclear. Germline V gene lookup returns CDR1 MNHEY and CDR2 SVGAGI. This CDR3 contains 15 residues. The germline V and J ends were trimmed by 8 bases and 0 bases, with 16 bases remaining between them.

The chain is built from TRBV6-1 and TRBJ1-6, with a weak D call TRBD1 (5 bases). CDR3 size: 16 residues. CDR1 and CDR2 (germline): MNHNS, SASEGT. V was cut by 0 bases and J by 13 bases, with 19 bases left in between. The DNA of the CDR3 is TGTGCCAGCAGTGAAGCGAGGGCGGGGCGTCCTACGCCCCTCCACTTT. Translating it yields CASSEARAGRPTPLHF.

The rearrangement uses TRBV13 and TRBJ2-7; D may be TRBD2 (6 bases). The CDR3 consists of 12 residues. The germline V gene has CDR1 PRHDT and CDR2 FYEKMQ (reference sequence). V was trimmed by 5 bases and J by 7 bases, leaving 12 bases between them. Here the CDR3 reads CASSRGGEEQYF. DNA of the CDR3: TGTGCCAGCAGCCGCGGCGGGGAGGAGCAGTACTTC. The whole variable domain, filled in from reference TRBV13 and TRBJ2-7, reads AAGVIQSPRHLIKEKRETATLKCYPIPRHDTVYWYQQGPGQDPQFLISFYEKMQSDKGSIPDRFSAQQFSDYHSELNMSSLELGDSALYFCASSRGGEEQYFGPGTRLTVT.